Reported below is one T cell receptor beta chain. Its antigen is not identified. The sample is drawn from a study of shared clonotypes between healthy human individuals. Profiling relied on immunoSEQ multiplex PCR, and the TCRdb table lists in-frame clones only, not all of them. The table has 2 million to 2.5 million clones, roughly 93% seen once. Findings and caveats of the study: Richness estimates generally favored naive over memory subsets. Sharing across several donors was seen in around 5% of naive CD4 clonotypes.

The V gene's germline CDR1 is MDHEN and CDR2 SYDVKM. Trimming took 0 bases from V and 7 from J, leaving 16 bases between them. The CDR3 has 16 amino acids. All the donors were Caucasian adults who lived in Nashville, Tennessee. V usage is TRBV28 and J usage is TRBJ2-1, with D possibly TRBD2 on 7 matching bases. The source is a man between 18 and 35 years old in good health. Some clones in this sample may be carry-over from other donors' samples. The sample taken for sequencing was naive CD4+ T cells from PBMCs. Subset noted: CD45RA+ positively selected. For the CDR3, the DNA is TGTGCCAGCAGTTTATGGTCTGCGGGGGCGGGGAATGAGCAGTTCTTC. It translates to CASSLWSAGAGNEQFF.